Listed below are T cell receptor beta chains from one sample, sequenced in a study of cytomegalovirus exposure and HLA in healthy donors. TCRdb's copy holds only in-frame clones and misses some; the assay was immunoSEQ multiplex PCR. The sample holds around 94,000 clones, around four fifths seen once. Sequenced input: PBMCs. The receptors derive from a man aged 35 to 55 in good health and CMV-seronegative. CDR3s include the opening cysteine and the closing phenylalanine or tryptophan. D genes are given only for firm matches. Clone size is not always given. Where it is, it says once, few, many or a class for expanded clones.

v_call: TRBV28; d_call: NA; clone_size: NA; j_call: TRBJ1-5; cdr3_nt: TGTGCCAGCAGTCTGCCCCGGAAGGGAGGTCCTCAGCCCCAGCATTTT; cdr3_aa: CASSLPRKGGPQPQHF
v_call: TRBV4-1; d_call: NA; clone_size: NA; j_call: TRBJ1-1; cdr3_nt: TGCGCCAGCAGCCAAGATCGGACATCTGCTCGCACTGAAGCTTTCTTT; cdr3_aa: CASSQDRTSARTEAFF
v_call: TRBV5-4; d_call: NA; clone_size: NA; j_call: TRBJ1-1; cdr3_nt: TGTGCCAGCAGCGCCAGATCAGGGGCGGACACTGAAGCTTTCTTT; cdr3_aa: CASSARSGADTEAFF
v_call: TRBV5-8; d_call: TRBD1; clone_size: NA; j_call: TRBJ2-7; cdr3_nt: TGTGCCAGCAGCTTGGGGACAGGGGGTGTGTACGAGCAGTACTTC; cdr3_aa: CASSLGTGGVYEQYF
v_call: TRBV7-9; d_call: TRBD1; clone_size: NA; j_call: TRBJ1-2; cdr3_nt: TGTGCCAGCAGCTGGGGACAGGGGGCAGGTGGCTACACCTTC; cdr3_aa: CASSWGQGAGGYTF
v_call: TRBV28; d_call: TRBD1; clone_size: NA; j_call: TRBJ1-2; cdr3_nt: TGTGCCAGCAGCCCCGGGACAGGGAACTATGGCTACACCTTC; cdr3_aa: CASSPGTGNYGYTF
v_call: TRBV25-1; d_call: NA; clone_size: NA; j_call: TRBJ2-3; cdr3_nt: TGTGCCAGCAGTGAACTCATCCGGGTCAAGGGCACAGATACGCAGTATTTT; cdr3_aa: CASSELIRVKGTDTQYF
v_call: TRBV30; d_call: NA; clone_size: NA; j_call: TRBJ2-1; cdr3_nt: TGTGCCTGGAGTTGGGGGGACAATGAGCAGTTCTTC; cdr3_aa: CAWSWGDNEQFF
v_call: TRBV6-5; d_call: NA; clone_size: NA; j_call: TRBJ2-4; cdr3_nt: TGTGCCAGTTCTCGGGGGTTATTTGCCAAAAACATTCAGTACTTC; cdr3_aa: CASSRGLFAKNIQYF
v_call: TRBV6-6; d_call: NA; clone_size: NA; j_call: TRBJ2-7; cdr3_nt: TGTGCCAGCAGTTACCCAGACAGCTCCTACGAGCAGTACTTC; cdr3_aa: CASSYPDSSYEQYF
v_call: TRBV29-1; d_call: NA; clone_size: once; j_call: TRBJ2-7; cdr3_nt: TGCAGCGTGACCCGGGGAGACAGGTCCTACGAGCAGTACTTC; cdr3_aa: CSVTRGDRSYEQYF
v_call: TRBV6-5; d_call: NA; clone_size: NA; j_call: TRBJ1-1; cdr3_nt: TGTGCCAGCAGTTACTCAGGAACCGGGTATGTGGCAGCTTTCTTT; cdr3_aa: CASSYSGTGYVAAFF
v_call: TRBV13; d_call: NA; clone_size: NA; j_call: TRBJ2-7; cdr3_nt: TGTGCCAGCAGCTTTCGGGAAAGGATCCACGAGCAGTACTTC; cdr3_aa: CASSFRERIHEQYF
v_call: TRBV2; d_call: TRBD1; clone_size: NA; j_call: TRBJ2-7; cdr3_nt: TGTGCCAGCAGTGTGCGACAGGGTCGACGGTACTTC; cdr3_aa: CASSVRQGRRYF
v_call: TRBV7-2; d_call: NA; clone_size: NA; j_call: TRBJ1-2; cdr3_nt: TGTGCCAGCAGCCTGGTTGGGCGCTATGGCTACACCTTC; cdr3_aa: CASSLVGRYGYTF
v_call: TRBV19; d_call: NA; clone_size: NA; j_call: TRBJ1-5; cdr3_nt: TGTGCCAGTAGTATAGGGAACCTGGGCTATAGCAATCAGCCCCAGCATTTT; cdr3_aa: CASSIGNLGYSNQPQHF
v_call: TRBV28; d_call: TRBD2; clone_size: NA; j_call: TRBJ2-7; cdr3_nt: TGTGCCAGCAGTTTGTTGAGGCTAGCGGGGGGGCCCAATGCCACTCCCTACGAGCAGTACTTC; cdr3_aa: CASSLLRLAGGPNATPYEQYF
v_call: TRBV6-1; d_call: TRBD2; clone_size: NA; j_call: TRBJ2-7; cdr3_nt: TGTGCCAGCAGAACAAGCGGGGTCTACGAGCAGTACTTC; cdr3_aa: CASRTSGVYEQYF
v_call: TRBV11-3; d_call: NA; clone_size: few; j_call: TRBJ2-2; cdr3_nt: TGTGCCAGCAGCTTAGCGGGGTACACCGGGGAGCTGTTTTTT; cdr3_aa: CASSLAGYTGELFF
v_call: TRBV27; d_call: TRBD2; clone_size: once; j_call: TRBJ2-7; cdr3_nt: TGTGCCAGCAGCGCCGGGACTAGCAGCTACGAGCAGTACTTC; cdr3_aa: CASSAGTSSYEQYF
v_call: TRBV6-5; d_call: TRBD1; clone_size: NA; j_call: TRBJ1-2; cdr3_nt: TGTGCCCGCAGGGACAGAAAAGGTGGCTACACCTTC; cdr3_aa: CARRDRKGGYTF
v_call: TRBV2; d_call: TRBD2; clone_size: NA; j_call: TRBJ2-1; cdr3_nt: TGTGCCAGCGGCTCAATTGGGACTAGCGGGACCTACAATGAGCAGTTCTTC; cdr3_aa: CASGSIGTSGTYNEQFF
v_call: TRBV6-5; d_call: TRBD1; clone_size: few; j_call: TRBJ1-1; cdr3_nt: TGTGCCAGCAGTTATACTGCAGGGGGCACTGAAGCTTTCTTT; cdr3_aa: CASSYTAGGTEAFF
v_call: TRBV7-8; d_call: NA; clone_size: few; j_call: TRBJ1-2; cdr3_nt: TGTGCCAGCAGCCCCGATGGAGTCAACTATGGCTACACCTTC; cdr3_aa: CASSPDGVNYGYTF